These 7 T cell receptor beta chains were all obtained from the same sample, sequenced in a study of regulatory T cells in long-lasting Graves disease. Time point given: newly diagnosed GD, antithyroid drugs for less than 3 months. The TCR library was prepared using RNA isolated from PBMCs. Relying on iRepertoire HTBI primers and Arm-PCR of CDR3 regions, the team built TCR beta libraries. TCRdb re-called the multiplex PCR reads through MiXCR, storing one row per CDR3 protein. The sample lists roughly 440,000 distinct CDR3 sequences; about a sixth were seen once. These same records also appear under a second study, on T cells in Graves' hyperthyroidism and ophthalmopathy.

Sequencing used peripheral blood mononuclear cells (PBMCs), obtained at new diagnosis, from a patient treated with antithyroid drugs. All receptors come from a woman younger than 35 with Graves disease.

A remark on this clonotype: Given a far larger clone just one base away, this is likely a sequencing read error. This chain joins TRBV6-2 or TRBV6-3 and TRBJ2-3, with D unresolved. Germline V gives CDR1 MNHEY, CDR2 SVGEGT. The CDR3 covers 16 residues. The CDR3: CASSHSHRRITDTQYF. The CDR3 DNA is TGTGCCAGCAGTCACTCACACAGACGGATCACAGATACGCAGTATTTT.

V gene TRBV28 combines with J gene TRBJ2-7; 9 bases are shared with TRBD1. V lost 5 bases and J lost 6; bases outside the gene matches: 11. The V gene's germline CDR1 is MDHEN and CDR2 SYDVKM. This CDR3 has 15 residues. CDR3 protein: CASSPPGTGMGEQYF. The CDR3 region has the DNA TGTGCCAGCAGTCCACCCGGGACAGGGATGGGCGAGCAGTACTTC.

This clonotype was counted only a few times. The J gene is TRBJ2-7, the V gene TRBV12-3 or TRBV12-4, with D hard to call. This CDR3 is built from 13 residues. V shed 3 bases and J shed 4 bases, with 10 bases lying between them. The CDR3 sequence: CASSFGIQYEQYF. CDR3 sequence (DNA): TGTGCCAGCAGTTTCGGCATACAATACGAGCAGTACTTC.

The chain employs TRBV5-1 and TRBJ2-1; weak D call: TRBD2 (6 bases). The CDR3 loop spans 12 amino acids. Germline V gives CDR1 SGHRS, CDR2 YFSETQ. Trimming took 6 bases from V and 10 from J, leaving 14 bases between them. The CDR3 sequence: CASTDSGSEQFF. In DNA, the CDR3 is TGCGCCAGCACCGATAGCGGTTCAGAGCAGTTCTTC.

The chain couples TRBV19 to TRBJ1-2; D is uncertain. The CDR3 spans 15 residues. V gave up 9 bases and J gave up 1 base, with 18 bases separating them. Germline V gene lookup returns CDR1 LNHDA and CDR2 SQIVND (reference sequence). The CDR3 DNA sequence: TGTGCCAGCATTGGTAAGGAAAAGAGTAACTATGGCTACACCTTC. This sequence encodes CASIGKEKSNYGYTF. Drawing the rest from reference TRBV19 and TRBJ1-2, the complete variable domain is DGGITQSPKYLFRKEGQNVTLSCEQNLNHDAMYWYRQDPGQGLRLIYYSQIVNDFQKGDIAEGYSVSREKKESFPLTVTSAQKNPTAFYLCASIGKEKSNYGYTFGSGTRLTVV.

The V call is TRBV6-2 or TRBV6-3, the J call TRBJ2-1, with 7 bases that match TRBD1. Germline assignment: CDR1 MNHEY and CDR2 SVGEGT. V shed 5 bases and J 8 bases; nucleotides not matched to a gene: 24. The CDR3 totals 19 residues. The CDR3 reads CASSPGTASTTRIPYEQFF. The DNA for the CDR3 is TGTGCCAGCAGTCCCGGGACAGCCTCGACTACCCGCATCCCTTATGAGCAGTTCTTC.

This clonotype was observed a few times. This chain joins TRBV19 and TRBJ1-4; no definite D call. Deletions cut 5 bases from V and 8 bases from J, with 15 bases between. Germline loops: CDR1 LNHDA, CDR2 SQIVND (reference sequence). CDR3 length equals 14 residues. The CDR3 loop is CASSQTPTGEKLFF. DNA of the CDR3: TGTGCCAGTAGTCAGACACCGACGGGAGAAAAACTGTTTTTT.